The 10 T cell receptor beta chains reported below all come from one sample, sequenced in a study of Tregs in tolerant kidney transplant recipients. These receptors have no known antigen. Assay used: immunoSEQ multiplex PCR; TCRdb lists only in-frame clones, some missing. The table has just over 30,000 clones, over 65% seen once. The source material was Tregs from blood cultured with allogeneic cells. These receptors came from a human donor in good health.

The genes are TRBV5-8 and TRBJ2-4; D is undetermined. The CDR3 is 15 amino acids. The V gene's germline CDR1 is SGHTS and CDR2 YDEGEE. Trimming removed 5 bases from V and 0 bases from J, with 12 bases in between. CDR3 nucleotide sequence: TGTGCCAGCAGTTATTTAGAACTAGCCAAAAACATTCAGTACTTC. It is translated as CASSYLELAKNIQYF.

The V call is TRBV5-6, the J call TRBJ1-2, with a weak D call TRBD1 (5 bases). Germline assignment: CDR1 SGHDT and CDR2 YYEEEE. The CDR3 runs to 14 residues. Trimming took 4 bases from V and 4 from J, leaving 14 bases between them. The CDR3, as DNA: TGTGCCAGCAGCCGGGGGAGCGTAAGCTATGGCTACACCTTC. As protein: CASSRGSVSYGYTF.

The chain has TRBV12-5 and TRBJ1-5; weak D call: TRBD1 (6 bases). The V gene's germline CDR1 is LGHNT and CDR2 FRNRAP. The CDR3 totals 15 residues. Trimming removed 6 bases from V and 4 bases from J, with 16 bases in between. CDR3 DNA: TGTGCTAGTGGCGCACGGGGGCCTGGGAATCAGCCCCAGCATTTT. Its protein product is CASGARGPGNQPQHF. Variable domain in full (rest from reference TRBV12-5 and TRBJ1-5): DARVTQTPRHKVTEMGQEVTMRCQPILGHNTVFWYRQTMMQGLELLAYFRNRAPLDDSGMPKDRFSAEMPDATLATLKIQPSEPRDSAVYFCASGARGPGNQPQHFGDGTRLSIL.

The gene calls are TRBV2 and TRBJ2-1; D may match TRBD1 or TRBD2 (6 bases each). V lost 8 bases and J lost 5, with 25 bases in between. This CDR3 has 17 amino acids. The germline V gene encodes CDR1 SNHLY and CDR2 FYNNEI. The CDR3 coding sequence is TGTGCCAGCTGGGGGCGGGACTTCCTCCCATTTCACAATGAGCAGTTCTTC. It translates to CASWGRDFLPFHNEQFF.

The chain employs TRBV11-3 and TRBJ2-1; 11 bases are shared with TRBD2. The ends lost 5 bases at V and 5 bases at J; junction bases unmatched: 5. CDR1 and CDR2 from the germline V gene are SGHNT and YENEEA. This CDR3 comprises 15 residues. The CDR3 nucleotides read TGTGCCAGCAGCCGGGGACTAGCGGTAAACAATGAGCAGTTCTTC. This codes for CASSRGLAVNNEQFF.

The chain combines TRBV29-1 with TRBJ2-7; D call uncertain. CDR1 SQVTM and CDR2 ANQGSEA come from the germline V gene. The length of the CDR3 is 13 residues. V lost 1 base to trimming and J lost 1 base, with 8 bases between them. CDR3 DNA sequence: TGCAGCGTTGAAGTTGGAATTTCCTACGAGCAGTACTTC. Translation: CSVEVGISYEQYF.

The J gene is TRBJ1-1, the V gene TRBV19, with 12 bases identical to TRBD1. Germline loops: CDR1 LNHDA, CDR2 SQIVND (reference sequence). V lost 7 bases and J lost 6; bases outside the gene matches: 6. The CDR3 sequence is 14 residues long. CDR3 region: CASTRDRGQSEAFF. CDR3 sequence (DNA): TGTGCCAGTACGAGGGACAGGGGGCAATCTGAAGCTTTCTTT.

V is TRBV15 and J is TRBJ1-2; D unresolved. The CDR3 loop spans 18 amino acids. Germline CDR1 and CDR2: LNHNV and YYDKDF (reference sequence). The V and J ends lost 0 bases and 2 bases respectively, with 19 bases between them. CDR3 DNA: TGTGCCACCAGCAGAGACTACCCCCAGGAGCCTTCAAACTATGGCTACACCTTC. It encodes CATSRDYPQEPSNYGYTF.

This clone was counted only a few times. CDR3 DNA: TGTGCCAGCTCCCTCGGACAGAACACTGAAGCTTTCTTT. Its translation is CASSLGQNTEAFF. The chain recombines TRBV18 with TRBJ1-1; a weak D match, TRBD1 (5 bases). From germline, CDR1 is KGHSH and CDR2 LQKENI. This CDR3 comprises 13 residues. V dropped 6 bases and J dropped 1 base, with 9 bases sitting between them.

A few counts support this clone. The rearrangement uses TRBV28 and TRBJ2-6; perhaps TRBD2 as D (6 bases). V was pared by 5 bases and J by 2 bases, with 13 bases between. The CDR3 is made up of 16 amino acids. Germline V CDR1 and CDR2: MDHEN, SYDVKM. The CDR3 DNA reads TGTGCCAGCAGTGCGGCGTGGGGGGCTGGGGCCAACGTCCTGACTTTC. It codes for CASSAAWGAGANVLTF.